This T cell receptor (beta chain) derives from a study of blood T cell repertoires in COVID-19. There are 15 residues in the CDR3. The germline gives CDR1 SGHTA, CDR2 FQGTGA. Germline trimming cut 4 bases from V and 5 bases from J; bases unmatched to any gene: 3. Here immunoSEQ multiplex PCR was the method, and the copy in TCRdb shows in-frame clones only, minus some. Among about 350,000 clones listed, about 86% were seen once. The sequenced sample consisted of peripheral blood. This rearrangement joins TRBV7-3 to TRBJ2-3; 13 bases map to TRBD2. This sequence originates from a woman in her fifties or sixties with COVID-19, enrolled during active disease. As DNA, the CDR3 is TGTGCCAGCAGCTCAGGGACTAGCGGGGTAGATACGCAGTATTTT. This gives the protein CASSSGTSGVDTQYF.